The 5 T cell receptor beta chains in this list originate from one sample, sequenced in a study of blood T cell repertoires in COVID-19. Profiling relied on immunoSEQ multiplex PCR, and the TCRdb table lists in-frame clones only, not all of them. The sample carries about 220,000 clones, 83% recorded once. The sample consisted of peripheral blood. The source is a woman in her thirties or forties with active or convalescent COVID-19.

This clone appeared once. V and J are TRBV2 and TRBJ2-3; 7 positions match TRBD2. The CDR3 has 15 residues. V lost 2 bases, J lost 1 base, and 3 bases stayed unmatched. CDR1 is SNHLY and CDR2 is FYNNEI in the germline V gene. This chain's CDR3 is CASSESGAGTDTQYF. CDR3 in DNA: TGTGCCAGCAGTGAAAGCGGGGCGGGCACAGATACGCAGTATTTT.

V gene TRBV24-1 combines with J gene TRBJ1-3; no reliable D call. Trimming removed 4 bases at V and 5 bases at J, with 11 bases between. The CDR3 contains 14 residues. Germline CDR1 reads KGHDR; CDR2 reads SFDVKD. The CDR3 region is CATSEGGHRNTIYF. Here the CDR3 DNA reads TGTGCCACCAGTGAGGGAGGGCATCGAAACACCATATATTTT.

The J gene is TRBJ1-2, the V gene TRBV30; weak D call: TRBD1 (5 bases). CDR1 is GTSNPN, CDR2 SVGIG, per germline (reference sequence). This CDR3 spans 13 amino acids. V was trimmed by 2 bases and J by 1 base, leaving 8 bases between them. This CDR3 is CAWSTGYNYGYTF. DNA of the CDR3: TGTGCCTGGAGTACAGGTTATAACTATGGCTACACCTTC.

The rearrangement links TRBV11-2 to TRBJ1-2; 7 bases fit TRBD1. V lost 8 bases and J lost 5; bases outside the gene matches: 11. Germline CDR1 and CDR2: SGHAT and FQNNGV. This CDR3 region has 14 residues. The chain's CDR3 is CASSREGGGYGYTF. In DNA, the CDR3 is TGTGCCAGCTCAAGAGAAGGGGGCGGGTATGGCTACACCTTC. Drawing the rest from reference TRBV11-2 and TRBJ1-2, the complete variable domain is EAGVAQSPRYKIIEKRQSVAFWCNPISGHATLYWYQQILGQGPKLLIQFQNNGVVDDSQLPKDRFSAERLKGVDSTLKIQPAKLEDSAVYLCASSREGGGYGYTFGSGTRLTVV.

This clone was counted a few times. The gene calls are TRBV27 and TRBJ2-1; 8 nucleotides align to TRBD1. The germline V gene has CDR1 MNHEY and CDR2 SMNVEV (reference sequence). The J segment lost 1 base and the V segment lost 8 bases, leaving 10 bases of the junction unmatched. The CDR3 runs 16 residues. CDR3 DNA sequence: TGTGCCAGCGTAGGAAACAGGGGGTCATCCTACAATGAGCAGTTCTTC. Translating it yields CASVGNRGSSYNEQFF.